This T cell receptor beta chain appears in the sequencing data of a study of CD8 T cells in Susac syndrome. Study findings and constraints: In its TCR sequencing and HLA analysis, the study acknowledged that the number of individuals was relatively small.

The CDR3 extends over 10 amino acids. The germline CDR1 and CDR2 sequences are DFQATT and SNEGSKA (reference sequence). Deletions cut 5 bases from V and 6 bases from J, with 6 bases between. Sequencing of TCR beta was undertaken in CD8+ and CD4+ T cells derived from blood. The patients serving as multiple sclerosis controls were treatment-naive. They had stable or active relapsing-remitting disease and fulfilled revised McDonald criteria. Negative isolation was used for CD8+ and CD4+ T cells and FACS enrichment for TEMRA cells. Details on this clonotype: Its antigen is undetermined.

When the RNA was reverse transcribed, random hexamers were used with an input of about 0.5 to 1 ug. TCRdb passed the immunoSEQ multiplex PCR reads through MiXCR, listing each CDR3 protein once. The table has 200,000 to 250,000 distinct CDR3 sequences, approximately 90% seen once. This sequence was found in a human donor with multiple sclerosis. The source material was CD8+ T cells from PBMCs. The chain has TRBV20-1 and TRBJ2-3; D unresolved. CDR3 DNA: TGCAGTGCTCCAAGGGATACGCAGTATTTT. Translating gives CSAPRDTQYF.